Presented here are 8 T cell receptor beta chains from one specimen sequenced in a study of T cells in Graves' hyperthyroidism and ophthalmopathy (dated by TCRdb to the late 2010s). Library generation was performed with multiplex PCR. The sequencer was an Illumina HiSeq 2000. The TCR beta CDR3 regions were amplified from RNA transcripts. A first-round RT-PCR of the TCR CDR3 used the HTBI primer set with the Qiagen OneStep RT-PCR kit. TCRdb reprocessing: public reads trimmed at Q25 with fastp, clones called with MiXCR, in-frame beta chains kept. CDR3 protein duplicates are merged, each entry listing the most common genes and DNA. The sample table records hundreds of thousands of distinct CDR3 sequences; about a sixth of these occur just once. The ten top clones hold 2.5% to 4% of the sample. Specimen: blood. The source is a woman in her thirties or forties with Graves' ophthalmopathy.

The V gene is TRBV6-1, the J gene TRBJ1-1; 7 nucleotides line up with TRBD1. J gave up 0 bases and V 7 bases, and 11 bases lay outside the gene matches. CDR1 is MNHNS, CDR2 SASEGT, per germline. The CDR3 runs 16 residues. DNA of the CDR3: TGTGCCAGCAAGACGGATTGGACAGGCCTGAACACTGAAGCTTTCTTT. It is translated as CASKTDWTGLNTEAFF.

This clonotype was seen at least ten times. The chain uses TRBV11-2 and TRBJ1-5; unclear D gene. Germline V gene data show CDR1 as SGHAT and CDR2 as FQNNGV. Deletions cut 0 bases from V and 2 bases from J, with 8 bases between. The CDR3 totals 15 residues. CDR3 amino acids: CASSLDYGGNQPQHF. Written as DNA, the CDR3 is TGTGCCAGCAGCTTAGATTACGGGGGCAATCAGCCCCAGCATTTT.

J is TRBJ2-7 and V is TRBV6-9; TRBD1 might be the D (6 bases). The CDR3 consists of 13 residues. Between the trimmed V and J ends, which lost 7 bases and 3 bases, there was a span of 13 bases. The germline V gene encodes CDR1 MNHGY and CDR2 SVAAGI. The CDR3 DNA reads as TGTGCCAGCAATTGGGACACTCACTACGAGCAGTACTTC. Amino acids: CASNWDTHYEQYF.

This clonotype was detected a few times. The chain uses TRBV2 and TRBJ1-2, with D perhaps TRBD1 (6 bases). The CDR3 covers 12 residues. V lost 5 bases to trimming and J lost 6 bases, with 10 bases between them. Per germline, CDR1 SNHLY and CDR2 FYNNEI. The CDR3 protein is CASSLEGDGYTF. The CDR3 region has the DNA TGTGCCAGCAGTTTGGAGGGGGATGGCTACACCTTC.

This clonotype appeared many times. The gene calls are TRBV11-2 and TRBJ2-5; D not resolved. This CDR3 is built from 15 residues. The V gene lost 0 bases and the J gene lost 2 bases, with 10 bases spanning the gap. In germline, CDR1 is SGHAT, CDR2 FQNNGV. The CDR3 DNA sequence: TGTGCCAGCAGCTTAGATCAACTTTCGCAAGAGACCCAGTACTTC. As protein: CASSLDQLSQETQYF.

This clonotype turned up a few times. This chain connects TRBV20-1 to TRBJ1-6; possibly TRBD1 for D (5 bases). V was trimmed by 5 bases and J by 9 bases, leaving 17 bases between them. The length of the CDR3 is 14 residues. Germline V gene sequence: CDR1 DFQATT, CDR2 SNEGSKA (reference sequence). CDR3 sequence: CSALTRTRASPLHF. Here the CDR3 DNA reads TGCAGTGCTTTAACAAGGACACGGGCTTCACCCCTCCACTTT.

This clonotype was detected a few times. The chain is built from TRBV5-1 and TRBJ1-4; D gene unclear. Germline V lookup: CDR1 SGHRS, CDR2 YFSETQ. CDR3 length: 13 residues. Trimming shortened V by 3 bases and J by 6 bases, and 9 bases separated the two germline ends. CDR3: CASSYGVDEKLFF. CDR3 DNA sequence: TGCGCCAGCAGCTACGGGGTTGATGAAAAACTGTTTTTT. The full variable domain, its missing parts supplied by reference TRBV5-1 and TRBJ1-4, is KAGVTQTPRYLIKTRGQQVTLSCSPISGHRSVSWYQQTPGQGLQFLFEYFSETQRNKGNFPGRFSGRQFSNSRSEMNVSTLELGDSALYLCASSYGVDEKLFFGSGTQLSVL.

The J gene is TRBJ2-5, the V gene TRBV29-1; 7 nucleotides align to TRBD2. The germline V gene has CDR1 SQVTM and CDR2 ANQGSEA. Trimming at V came to 0 bases and at J to 4 bases, leaving 20 bases not matched to a gene. This CDR3 has 19 amino acids. CDR3 sequence (DNA): TGCAGCGTTGAAGATCCGGAGGGGACTAACAAACCCTGGGGAGAGACCCAGTACTTC. As protein: CSVEDPEGTNKPWGETQYF.